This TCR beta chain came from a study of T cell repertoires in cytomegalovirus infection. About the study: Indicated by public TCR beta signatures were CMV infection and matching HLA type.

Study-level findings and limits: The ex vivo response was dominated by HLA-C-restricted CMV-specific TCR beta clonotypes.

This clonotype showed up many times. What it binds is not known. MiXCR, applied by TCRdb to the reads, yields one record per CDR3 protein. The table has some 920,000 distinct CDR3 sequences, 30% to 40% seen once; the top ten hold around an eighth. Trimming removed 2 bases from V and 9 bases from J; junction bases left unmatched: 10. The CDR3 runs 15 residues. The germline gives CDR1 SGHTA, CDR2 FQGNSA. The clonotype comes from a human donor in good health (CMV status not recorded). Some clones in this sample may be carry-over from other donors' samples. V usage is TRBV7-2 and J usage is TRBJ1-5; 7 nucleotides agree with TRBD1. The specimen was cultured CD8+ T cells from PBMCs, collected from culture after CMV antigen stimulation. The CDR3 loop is CASSLRGPLEGPQHF. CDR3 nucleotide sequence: TGTGCCAGCAGCTTAAGGGGGCCGCTCGAGGGGCCCCAGCATTTT.